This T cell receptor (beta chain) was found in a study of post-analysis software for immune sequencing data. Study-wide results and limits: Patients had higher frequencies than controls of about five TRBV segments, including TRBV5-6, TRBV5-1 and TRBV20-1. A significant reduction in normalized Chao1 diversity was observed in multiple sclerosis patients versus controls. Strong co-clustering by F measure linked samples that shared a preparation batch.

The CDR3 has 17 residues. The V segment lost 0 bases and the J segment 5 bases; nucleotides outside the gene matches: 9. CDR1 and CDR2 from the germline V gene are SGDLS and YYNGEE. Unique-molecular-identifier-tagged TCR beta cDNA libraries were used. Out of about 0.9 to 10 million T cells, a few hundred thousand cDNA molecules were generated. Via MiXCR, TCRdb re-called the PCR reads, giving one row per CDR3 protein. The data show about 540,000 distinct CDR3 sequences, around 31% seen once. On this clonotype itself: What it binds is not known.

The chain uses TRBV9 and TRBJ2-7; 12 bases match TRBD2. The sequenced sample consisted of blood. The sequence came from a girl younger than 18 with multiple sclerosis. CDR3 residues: CASSVDPSGGALDEQYF. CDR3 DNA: TGTGCCAGCAGCGTAGATCCTAGCGGGGGGGCTCTAGACGAGCAGTACTTC.